The source of this T cell receptor (beta chain) is a study of T cells expressing NK-cell markers. As regards this clonotype: Antigen specificity is unknown.

In generating TCR beta cDNA, 5'RACE template switching with UMIs was used. No DNA is given; TCRdb re-called the 5' RACE reads and lists each CDR3 protein once. The sample table sets out 400,000 to 500,000 distinct CDR3 sequences. The length of the CDR3 is 16 residues. CDR1 LGHNA and CDR2 YSLEER come from the germline V gene. Study-wide results and limits: Where several donors were concerned, these clonotypes also led the CD3+CD56-NKG2C+ fraction.

The sequencing sample was made of blood T cells: a sorted CD56 or NKG2C T cell subset, CD4+ or CD8+ T cells, or bulk PBMC T cells (not recorded which). This TCR was recovered from a woman aged 18-70 years in good health. The J gene is TRBJ2-1, the V gene TRBV4-3; TCRdb's D gene call, TRBD2, goes unchecked for lack of DNA. CDR3 amino acids: CASSQEVLVSGNEQFF.